The clone carrying this T cell receptor (beta chain) was recorded at least ten times. Its antigen is unknown. One entry per CDR3 protein, called by TCRdb with MiXCR from the reads. The table includes some 500,000 distinct CDR3 sequences, 33% detected once. This sample stems from a study of T cell repertoires in cytomegalovirus infection. CDR1 is SGHVS, CDR2 FQNEAQ, per germline. This CDR3 has 20 amino acids. The junction had 20 bases not matched to a gene; V was cut back by 5 bases and J by 7 bases. The chain employs TRBV7-8 and TRBJ2-3; TRBD2 matches at 14 bases. Sequences were derived from cultured PBMCs, sampled from culture after CMV antigen stimulation. The receptor was isolated from a human donor in good health (CMV status not recorded). Some clones in this sample may be carry-over from other donors' samples. This chain's CDR3 is CASSPLRLAGGPRGGNTQYF. CDR3 nucleotide sequence: TGTGCCAGCAGCCCACTCCGACTAGCGGGAGGGCCAAGAGGCGGAAATACGCAGTATTTT. The whole variable domain, remainder taken from reference TRBV7-8 and TRBJ2-3, is GAGVSQSPRYKVAKRGQDVALRCDPISGHVSLFWYQQALGQGPEFLTYFQNEAQLDKSGLPSDRFFAERPEGSVSTLKIQRTQQEDSAVYLCASSPLRLAGGPRGGNTQYFGPGTRLTVL.